The rows below give T cell receptor beta chains drawn from one sample of a study of T-cell memory formation after mild COVID-19. TCRdb used MiXCR to reprocess the 5' RACE reads, holding one entry per CDR3 protein. The table has about 190,000 distinct CDR3 sequences, roughly 18% seen once. Sequenced sample: PBMCs or a T cell subset sorted from them (not recorded which). The receptors derive from an adult woman who had mild COVID-19 (a few samples of this study predate the infection). Cell type and time point are not known. Both conserved end residues are part of each CDR3. Each record gives: J gene, D gene, V gene, clone size, CDR3 protein, CDR3 DNA. The D gene is left open where the match is weak. Size tells how often a clone was seen (once, few, many) or the class of an expanded clone, and some rows leave it out.

j_call: TRBJ2-5
d_call: TRBD2
v_call: TRBV5-1
clone_size: NA
cdr3_aa: CASSSINLAGETQYF
cdr3_nt: TGCGCCAGCAGCTCGATTAATCTAGCGGGAGAGACCCAGTACTTC

j_call: TRBJ2-1
d_call: TRBD2
v_call: TRBV3-1
clone_size: once
cdr3_aa: CASSQDLSGGPVAFF
cdr3_nt: TGTGCCAGCAGCCAAGATCTGAGCGGGGGGCCCGTGGCGTTCTTC

j_call: TRBJ1-5
d_call: TRBD1
v_call: TRBV5-1
clone_size: NA
cdr3_aa: CASSLAGGFNQPQHF
cdr3_nt: TGCGCCAGCAGCTTGGCAGGGGGCTTCAATCAGCCCCAGCATTTT

j_call: TRBJ1-1
d_call: TRBD1
v_call: TRBV15
clone_size: many
cdr3_aa: CATSRDLTGVTEAFF
cdr3_nt: TGTGCCACCAGCAGAGATCTGACAGGGGTGACTGAAGCTTTCTTT

j_call: TRBJ1-1
d_call: TRBD1
v_call: TRBV11-3
clone_size: NA
cdr3_aa: CASSPRDSENTEAFF
cdr3_nt: TGTGCCAGCAGCCCCCGGGACAGTGAGAACACTGAAGCTTTCTTT

j_call: TRBJ2-2
d_call: NA
v_call: TRBV6-5
clone_size: NA
cdr3_aa: CASSQRSQNTGELFF
cdr3_nt: TGTGCCAGTTCCCAGAGGAGTCAGAACACCGGGGAGCTGTTTTTT

j_call: TRBJ1-1
d_call: NA
v_call: TRBV4-1
clone_size: NA
cdr3_aa: CASSPPGNRANTEAFF
cdr3_nt: TGCGCCAGCAGCCCCCCCGGAAACAGGGCGAACACTGAAGCTTTCTTT

j_call: TRBJ2-1
d_call: NA
v_call: TRBV20-1
clone_size: NA
cdr3_aa: CSARDPMAAGGQFF
cdr3_nt: TGCAGTGCTAGGGATCCGATGGCGGCCGGGGGGCAGTTCTTC

j_call: TRBJ2-2
d_call: TRBD2
v_call: TRBV12-3/TRBV12-4
clone_size: NA
cdr3_aa: CASRPREDIGELFF
cdr3_nt: TGTGCCAGCAGGCCCCGGGAGGACATCGGGGAGCTGTTTTTT

j_call: TRBJ1-4
d_call: TRBD1
v_call: TRBV7-9
clone_size: NA
cdr3_aa: CASSLTGDEKLFF
cdr3_nt: TGTGCCAGCAGCCTGACAGGGGATGAAAAACTGTTTTTT

j_call: TRBJ2-2
d_call: NA
v_call: TRBV4-2
clone_size: few
cdr3_aa: CASSHRSANTGELFF
cdr3_nt: TGTGCCAGCAGCCACAGATCGGCGAACACCGGGGAGCTGTTTTTT

j_call: TRBJ1-2
d_call: NA
v_call: TRBV5-1
clone_size: NA
cdr3_aa: CASSWNPRGSGYTF
cdr3_nt: TGCGCCAGCAGCTGGAACCCTCGGGGGAGCGGCTACACCTTC

j_call: TRBJ1-2
d_call: TRBD1
v_call: TRBV29-1
clone_size: few
cdr3_aa: CSVATGTARGYTF
cdr3_nt: TGCAGCGTTGCAACCGGGACAGCAAGGGGCTACACCTTC

j_call: TRBJ2-3
d_call: NA
v_call: TRBV5-1
clone_size: few
cdr3_aa: CASSLATTPTDTQYF
cdr3_nt: TGCGCCAGCAGCTTGGCGACAACCCCCACAGATACGCAGTATTTT

j_call: TRBJ2-5
d_call: NA
v_call: TRBV5-1
clone_size: NA
cdr3_aa: CASSFWAAYQETQYF
cdr3_nt: TGCGCCAGCAGCTTCTGGGCAGCCTACCAAGAGACCCAGTACTTC

j_call: TRBJ1-1
d_call: TRBD1
v_call: TRBV18
clone_size: NA
cdr3_aa: CASSPKQGAETEAFF
cdr3_nt: TGTGCCAGCTCACCTAAACAGGGGGCAGAAACTGAAGCTTTCTTT

j_call: TRBJ1-5
d_call: TRBD1
v_call: TRBV6-5
clone_size: few
cdr3_aa: CASSSGQGASQPQHF
cdr3_nt: TGTGCCAGCAGTTCGGGACAGGGGGCGAGTCAGCCCCAGCATTTT

j_call: TRBJ2-7
d_call: TRBD2
v_call: TRBV7-2
clone_size: NA
cdr3_aa: CASSESTGTSSYEQYF
cdr3_nt: TGTGCCAGCAGCGAATCGACCGGGACTAGCTCCTACGAGCAGTACTTC

j_call: TRBJ1-2
d_call: NA
v_call: TRBV25-1
clone_size: NA
cdr3_aa: CASSESPLGYTF
cdr3_nt: TGTGCCAGCAGTGAATCCCCCCTCGGCTACACCTTC

j_call: TRBJ2-5
d_call: TRBD2
v_call: TRBV5-1
clone_size: NA
cdr3_aa: CASSPGSGGQETQYF
cdr3_nt: TGCGCCAGCAGCCCGGGTAGCGGGGGGCAAGAGACCCAGTACTTC

j_call: TRBJ2-3
d_call: TRBD2
v_call: TRBV5-5
clone_size: NA
cdr3_aa: CASTPSGGGADTQYF
cdr3_nt: TGTGCCAGCACGCCGAGCGGGGGGGGCGCAGATACGCAGTATTTT

j_call: TRBJ1-2
d_call: NA
v_call: TRBV10-3
clone_size: few
cdr3_aa: CAISDGNYGYTF
cdr3_nt: TGTGCCATCAGTGACGGGAACTATGGCTACACCTTC

j_call: TRBJ2-4
d_call: NA
v_call: TRBV3-1
clone_size: few
cdr3_aa: CASSRRLAKNIQYF
cdr3_nt: TGTGCCAGCAGCCGAAGACTAGCCAAAAACATTCAGTACTTC

j_call: TRBJ1-1
d_call: TRBD1
v_call: TRBV5-1
clone_size: few
cdr3_aa: CASSSQTGPGTEAFF
cdr3_nt: TGCGCCAGCAGCTCTCAGACAGGGCCAGGCACTGAAGCTTTCTTT

j_call: TRBJ1-5
d_call: NA
v_call: TRBV5-1
clone_size: few
cdr3_aa: CASSSGTVPNQPQHF
cdr3_nt: TGCGCCAGCAGCTCAGGGACCGTACCCAATCAGCCCCAGCATTTT

j_call: TRBJ2-3
d_call: TRBD2
v_call: TRBV5-1
clone_size: NA
cdr3_aa: CASTVAGGTDTQYF
cdr3_nt: TGCGCCAGCACCGTCGCGGGAGGCACAGATACGCAGTATTTT

j_call: TRBJ2-3
d_call: TRBD1
v_call: TRBV18
clone_size: many
cdr3_aa: CASSLDHRDRVYF
cdr3_nt: TGTGCCAGCTCACTTGATCACCGGGACAGGGTATACTTT

j_call: TRBJ1-5
d_call: TRBD1
v_call: TRBV5-1
clone_size: few
cdr3_aa: CASSSGTENQPQHF
cdr3_nt: TGCGCCAGCAGCTCCGGGACAGAAAATCAGCCCCAGCATTTT

j_call: TRBJ2-1
d_call: TRBD2
v_call: TRBV5-1
clone_size: NA
cdr3_aa: CASSSSGGAVDEQFF
cdr3_nt: TGCGCCAGCAGCTCTAGCGGGGGGGCCGTGGATGAGCAGTTCTTC

j_call: TRBJ1-1
d_call: TRBD1
v_call: TRBV12-3/TRBV12-4
clone_size: many
cdr3_aa: CASRHDRGNTEAFF
cdr3_nt: TGTGCCAGCAGGCACGACAGGGGAAACACTGAAGCTTTCTTT

j_call: TRBJ1-2
d_call: NA
v_call: TRBV5-1
clone_size: few
cdr3_aa: CASSSDGLARGYTF
cdr3_nt: TGCGCCAGCAGCTCCGATGGACTGGCCCGGGGCTACACCTTC

j_call: TRBJ1-4
d_call: TRBD1
v_call: TRBV5-1
clone_size: NA
cdr3_aa: CASSLTGGPWTNEKLFF
cdr3_nt: TGCGCCAGCAGCTTAACAGGGGGCCCTTGGACTAATGAAAAACTGTTTTTT

j_call: TRBJ1-6
d_call: NA
v_call: TRBV20-1
clone_size: few
cdr3_aa: CSARSGGPYNSPLHF
cdr3_nt: TGCAGTGCTAGGAGCGGGGGGCCATATAATTCACCCCTCCACTTT

j_call: TRBJ1-5
d_call: NA
v_call: TRBV6-1
clone_size: few
cdr3_aa: CASSEGAGRQPQHF
cdr3_nt: TGTGCCAGCAGTGAAGGGGCAGGCCGCCAGCCCCAGCATTTT

j_call: TRBJ2-1
d_call: NA
v_call: TRBV29-1
clone_size: few
cdr3_aa: CSVESGTPSSYNEQFF
cdr3_nt: TGCAGCGTTGAGAGCGGGACACCGAGCTCCTACAATGAGCAGTTCTTC

j_call: TRBJ1-5
d_call: NA
v_call: TRBV5-6
clone_size: few
cdr3_aa: CASSLGGGFSNQPQHF
cdr3_nt: TGTGCCAGCAGCTTGGGGGGCGGATTTAGCAATCAGCCCCAGCATTTT

j_call: TRBJ2-1
d_call: NA
v_call: TRBV12-3/TRBV12-4
clone_size: NA
cdr3_aa: CASSFYRLPNNEQFF
cdr3_nt: TGTGCCAGCAGTTTCTACAGGCTCCCCAACAATGAGCAGTTCTTC

j_call: TRBJ2-3
d_call: TRBD1
v_call: TRBV27
clone_size: once
cdr3_aa: CASSLYRQGTDTQYF
cdr3_nt: TGTGCCAGCAGTTTGTACCGACAGGGTACAGATACGCAGTATTTT

j_call: TRBJ2-7
d_call: NA
v_call: TRBV20-1
clone_size: NA
cdr3_aa: CSARGNGAEQYF
cdr3_nt: TGCAGTGCTAGAGGGAATGGAGCCGAGCAGTACTTC

j_call: TRBJ2-1
d_call: TRBD2
v_call: TRBV5-1
clone_size: few
cdr3_aa: CASSYGLAGAQNEQFF
cdr3_nt: TGCGCCAGCAGCTACGGACTAGCGGGGGCCCAAAATGAGCAGTTCTTC

j_call: TRBJ1-4
d_call: TRBD1
v_call: TRBV3-1
clone_size: few
cdr3_aa: CASSLGQGGSNEKLFF
cdr3_nt: TGTGCCAGCAGCCTGGGACAGGGAGGTTCTAATGAAAAACTGTTTTTT

j_call: TRBJ1-1
d_call: NA
v_call: TRBV18
clone_size: NA
cdr3_aa: CASSPPNPRLNTEAFF
cdr3_nt: TGTGCCAGCTCACCACCCAACCCGAGGTTGAACACTGAAGCTTTCTTT

j_call: TRBJ2-7
d_call: TRBD2
v_call: TRBV11-3
clone_size: few
cdr3_aa: CASSLSGSGRPYEQYF
cdr3_nt: TGTGCCAGCAGCTTATCCGGTAGCGGGAGGCCCTACGAGCAGTACTTC

j_call: TRBJ1-5
d_call: NA
v_call: TRBV27
clone_size: many
cdr3_aa: CASSRNLEGNQPQHF
cdr3_nt: TGTGCCAGCAGCAGGAACCTAGAAGGGAATCAGCCCCAGCATTTT

j_call: TRBJ2-3
d_call: TRBD2
v_call: TRBV4-2
clone_size: few
cdr3_aa: CASSQDEASGTSTDTQYF
cdr3_nt: TGTGCCAGCAGCCAAGATGAGGCTAGCGGGACTAGCACAGATACGCAGTATTTT

j_call: TRBJ2-7
d_call: NA
v_call: TRBV9
clone_size: few
cdr3_aa: CASSPGGLAFSYEQYF
cdr3_nt: TGTGCCAGCAGCCCCGGGGGGCTAGCGTTCTCCTACGAGCAGTACTTC

j_call: TRBJ2-7
d_call: TRBD2
v_call: TRBV5-1
clone_size: NA
cdr3_aa: CASSPDQRGEQYF
cdr3_nt: TGCGCCAGCAGCCCGGACCAGCGGGGCGAGCAGTACTTC

j_call: TRBJ2-7
d_call: TRBD1
v_call: TRBV10-3
clone_size: few
cdr3_aa: CATRPGQGQDEQYF
cdr3_nt: TGTGCCACCCGACCGGGACAGGGTCAAGACGAGCAGTACTTC

j_call: TRBJ1-2
d_call: NA
v_call: TRBV12-3/TRBV12-4
clone_size: NA
cdr3_aa: CASSKDTYGYTF
cdr3_nt: TGTGCCAGCAGTAAAGACACATACGGCTACACCTTC

j_call: TRBJ2-6
d_call: TRBD2
v_call: TRBV7-6
clone_size: NA
cdr3_aa: CASSLSLVAGAGANVLTF
cdr3_nt: TGTGCCAGCAGCTTATCGCTTGTCGCGGGGGCTGGGGCCAACGTCCTGACTTTC

j_call: TRBJ2-1
d_call: TRBD2
v_call: TRBV12-3/TRBV12-4
clone_size: NA
cdr3_aa: CASTLGTSGIDLDNEQFF
cdr3_nt: TGTGCCAGCACCCTGGGGACTAGCGGGATCGACCTCGACAATGAGCAGTTCTTC

j_call: TRBJ2-7
d_call: NA
v_call: TRBV20-1
clone_size: few
cdr3_aa: CSAGEQGEQYF
cdr3_nt: TGCAGTGCTGGGGAGCAGGGCGAGCAGTACTTC

j_call: TRBJ2-5
d_call: TRBD1
v_call: TRBV5-1
clone_size: few
cdr3_aa: CASVGQGETQYF
cdr3_nt: TGCGCCAGCGTGGGACAGGGTGAGACCCAGTACTTC

j_call: TRBJ1-1
d_call: NA
v_call: TRBV5-8
clone_size: NA
cdr3_aa: CASSSNAPTEAFF
cdr3_nt: TGTGCCAGCAGCTCGAACGCCCCCACTGAAGCTTTCTTT

j_call: TRBJ2-7
d_call: NA
v_call: TRBV14
clone_size: NA
cdr3_aa: CASSVSGGALRAYEQYF
cdr3_nt: TGTGCCAGCAGCGTGAGTGGGGGGGCTCTCCGGGCCTACGAGCAGTACTTC

j_call: TRBJ1-6
d_call: NA
v_call: TRBV7-9
clone_size: few
cdr3_aa: CASSLNQDNSPLHF
cdr3_nt: TGTGCCAGCAGCTTAAACCAGGATAATTCACCCCTCCACTTT

j_call: TRBJ1-2
d_call: NA
v_call: TRBV20-1
clone_size: few
cdr3_aa: CSAADRSRRYGYTF
cdr3_nt: TGCAGTGCTGCGGACAGATCACGCCGCTATGGCTACACCTTC

j_call: TRBJ2-2
d_call: TRBD2
v_call: TRBV29-1
clone_size: NA
cdr3_aa: CSIGGLGTGELFF
cdr3_nt: TGCAGCATCGGGGGGTTAGGCACCGGGGAGCTGTTTTTT

j_call: TRBJ2-1
d_call: NA
v_call: TRBV18
clone_size: NA
cdr3_aa: CASSPNRAGNEQFF
cdr3_nt: TGTGCCAGCTCACCAAACAGGGCAGGAAATGAGCAGTTCTTC